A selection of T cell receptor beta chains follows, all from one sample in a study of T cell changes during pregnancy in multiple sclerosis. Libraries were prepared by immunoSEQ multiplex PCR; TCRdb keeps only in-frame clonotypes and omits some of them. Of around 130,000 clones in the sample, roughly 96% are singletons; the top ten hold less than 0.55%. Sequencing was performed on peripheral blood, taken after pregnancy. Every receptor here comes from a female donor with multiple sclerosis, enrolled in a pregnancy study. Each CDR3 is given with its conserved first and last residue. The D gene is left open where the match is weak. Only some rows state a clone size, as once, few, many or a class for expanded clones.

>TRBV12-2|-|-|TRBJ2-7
TGTGCAAGTCGCTCGCCACTAGCGGGAGTAGCAAGCTCCTACGAGCAGTACTTC
CASRSPLAGVASSYEQYF
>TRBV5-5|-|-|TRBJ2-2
TGTGCCAGCACCCTGAGGAGGGACTGGGGCACCGGGGAGCTGTTTTTT
CASTLRRDWGTGELFF
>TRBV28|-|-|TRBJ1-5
TGTGCCAGCAGTTTGTTCGTTAGCAATCAGCCCCAGCATTTT
CASSLFVSNQPQHF
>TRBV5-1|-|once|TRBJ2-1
TGCGCCAGCAGCTTGGAGACGCGCGGCGATGAGCAGTTCTTC
CASSLETRGDEQFF
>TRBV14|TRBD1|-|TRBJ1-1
TGTGCCAGCAGCCGAGACAGGGGGCCGGGTACTGAAGCTTTCTTT
CASSRDRGPGTEAFF
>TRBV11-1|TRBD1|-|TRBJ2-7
TGTGCCAGCACCCCAGGGGGAGCTATATACGAGCAGTACTTC
CASTPGGAIYEQYF
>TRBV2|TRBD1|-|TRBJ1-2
TGTGCCAGCAGTGAAGGGCAGGGGGCCTGGTATGGCTACACCTTC
CASSEGQGAWYGYTF
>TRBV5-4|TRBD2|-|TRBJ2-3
TGTGCCAGCAGCCCGGGGGGCCTAGCGGGAGATACGCAGTATTTT
CASSPGGLAGDTQYF
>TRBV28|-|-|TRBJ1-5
TGTGCCAGCAGTTTATTAGAACAGCCCCAGCATTTT
CASSLLEQPQHF
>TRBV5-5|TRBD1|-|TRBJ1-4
TGTGCCAGCAGCCGGACAGGGTTGACTAATGAAAAACTGTTTTTT
CASSRTGLTNEKLFF
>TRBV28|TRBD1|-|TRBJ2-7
TGTGCCAGCAGTTTCTTGGACAGGGCCCTCTACGAGCAGTACTTC
CASSFLDRALYEQYF
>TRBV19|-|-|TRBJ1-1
TGTGCCAGTAGTATTGGGGCTAAGAACACTGAAGCTTTCTTT
CASSIGAKNTEAFF
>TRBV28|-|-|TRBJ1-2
TGTGCCACCCAGGGTTATGGCTACACCTTC
CATQGYGYTF
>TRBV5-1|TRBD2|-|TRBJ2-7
TGCGCCAGCAGCTTGGCCAATGGTCTAGCGGGTATCTACGAGCAGTACTTC
CASSLANGLAGIYEQYF